Below, one T cell receptor (beta chain) is given with its context. The data derive from a study of T-cell reconstitution after alpha-beta-depleted transplantation in children. Construction of the TCRbeta library involved unique molecular identifiers. MiXCR, run by TCRdb on the PCR reads, gives a single entry per CDR3 protein. The sample includes 500,000 to 650,000 distinct CDR3 sequences, around 10% of them seen just once. V lost 4 bases and J lost 4, with 14 bases in between. CDR1 MDHEN and CDR2 SYDVKM come from the germline V gene. This CDR3 region has 15 residues. The sample was PBMCs, mostly from graft donor cells, taken 180 days after TCRalphabeta/CD19-depleted stem cell transplant. This TCR was recovered from a female patient between 2 and 15 years old who had a stem cell transplant for aplastic anemia, so the T cells may come from the graft donor. V usage is TRBV28 and J usage is TRBJ2-1; D is uncertain. CDR3 in DNA: TGTGCCAGCAGTTATCGCTCAGGTGTTTACAATGAGCAGTTCTTC. Amino acid sequence: CASSYRSGVYNEQFF. The entire variable domain, with the rest obtained from reference TRBV28 and TRBJ2-1, is as follows: DVKVTQSSRYLVKRTGEKVFLECVQDMDHENMFWYRQDPGLGLRLIYFSYDVKMKEKGDIPEGYSVSREKKERFSLILESASTNQTSMYLCASSYRSGVYNEQFFGPGTRLTVL.